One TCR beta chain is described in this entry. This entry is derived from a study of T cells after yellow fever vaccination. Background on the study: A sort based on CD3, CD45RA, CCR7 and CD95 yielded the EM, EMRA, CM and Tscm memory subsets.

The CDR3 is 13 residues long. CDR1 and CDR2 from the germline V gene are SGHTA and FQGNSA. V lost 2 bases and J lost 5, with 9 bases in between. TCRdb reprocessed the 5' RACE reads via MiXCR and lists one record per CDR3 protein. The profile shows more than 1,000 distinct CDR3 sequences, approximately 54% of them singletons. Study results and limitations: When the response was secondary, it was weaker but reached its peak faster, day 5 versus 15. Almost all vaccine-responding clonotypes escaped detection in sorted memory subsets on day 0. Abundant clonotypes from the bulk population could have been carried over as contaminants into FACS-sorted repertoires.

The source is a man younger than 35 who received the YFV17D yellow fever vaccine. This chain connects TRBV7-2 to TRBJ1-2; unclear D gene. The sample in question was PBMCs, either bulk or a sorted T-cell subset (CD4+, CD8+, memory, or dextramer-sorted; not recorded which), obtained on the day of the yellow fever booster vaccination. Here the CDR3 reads CASSLPGLYGYTF. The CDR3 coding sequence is TGTGCCAGCAGCTTACCAGGCTTATATGGCTACACCTTC. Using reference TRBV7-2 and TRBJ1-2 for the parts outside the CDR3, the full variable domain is GAGVSQSPSNKVTEKGKDVELRCDPISGHTALYWYRQSLGQGLEFLIYFQGNSAPDKSGLPSDRFSAERTGGSVSTLTIQRTQQEDSAVYLCASSLPGLYGYTFGSGTRLTVV.